These 23 T cell receptor beta chains were sequenced from one sample in a study of metastatic and nonmetastatic thyroid tumors. TCRdb reprocessed the PCR reads via MiXCR. The sample includes around 5,000 clones, approximately 17% of them seen just once. No patient had received any treatment before thyroid surgery. Sequenced input: adjacent normal tissue. The receptor set was obtained from a female donor with papillary thyroid cancer or a benign thyroid nodule (not recorded which). Some clones in this sample may be carry-over from other donors' samples.

This clone came up a few times. The chain couples TRBV20-1 to TRBJ2-5, with 12 positions matching TRBD2. The germline V gene encodes CDR1 DFQATT and CDR2 SNEGSKA (reference sequence). The V segment lost 6 bases and the J segment 0 bases; nucleotides outside the gene matches: 8. The CDR3 totals 16 residues. DNA of the CDR3: TGCAGTGCCCGGACTAGCGGGACCCTGTACCAAGAGACCCAGTACTTC. Amino acids: CSARTSGTLYQETQYF.

This clone is deemed medium-sized. The rearrangement joins TRBV12-3 or TRBV12-4 to TRBJ1-5, with D uncertain. The V gene lost 5 bases and the J gene lost 8 bases, with 10 bases spanning the gap. This CDR3 comprises 12 residues. Here the CDR3 reads CASSPSHEPQHF. CDR3 sequence (DNA): TGTGCCAGCAGTCCGTCACATGAGCCCCAGCATTTT.

The sample holds a few counts of this clone. This sequence joins TRBV6-2 or TRBV6-3 and TRBJ1-1; D uncertain. The V gene's germline CDR1 is MNHEY and CDR2 SVGEGT. Trimming took 2 bases from V and 6 from J, leaving 13 bases between them. The CDR3 sequence is 14 residues long. The CDR3 nucleotides are TGTGCCAGCAGTTACGAGGGTGGTGGATCTGAAGCTTTCTTT. It translates to CASSYEGGGSEAFF.

This clone was counted only a few times. The chain is built from TRBV5-1 and TRBJ2-5, with 7 bases identical to TRBD1. The length of the CDR3 is 16 residues. Germline assignment: CDR1 SGHRS and CDR2 YFSETQ. V shed 4 bases, J shed 2 bases, and the junction held 11 bases outside the gene matches. Here the CDR3 reads CASSLETGKFQETQYF. CDR3 bases: TGCGCCAGCAGCCTAGAGACAGGGAAATTTCAAGAGACCCAGTACTTC.

By share, this clone ranks as medium-sized. The V call is TRBV6-1, the J call TRBJ2-6; D gene uncertain. V was cut by 5 bases and J by 0 bases, with 8 bases left in between. Per the germline V gene, CDR1 is MNHNS and CDR2 is SASEGT. The CDR3 covers 15 residues. The CDR3, as DNA: TGTGCCAGCAGTCACCGCGCCTCTGGGGCCAACGTCCTGACTTTC. This translates into CASSHRASGANVLTF.

The chain uses TRBV4-1 and TRBJ2-7, with D possibly TRBD1 on 5 matching bases. Germline V CDR1 and CDR2: MGHRA, YSYEKL. The ends were cut back, 3 bases at V and 6 bases at J, with 12 bases in the middle. The CDR3 totals 13 residues. In nucleotides, the CDR3 is TGCGCCAGCAGCCACCTGCAGGGTGGCGAGCAGTACTTC. The encoded protein is CASSHLQGGEQYF.

This clone is classed as medium-sized. The chain joins TRBV7-9 to TRBJ2-6, with TRBD1 matching 8 bases. V was pared by 5 bases and J by 0 bases, with 6 bases of the junction left unmatched. The CDR3 contains 17 residues. Germline V gene lookup returns CDR1 SEHNR and CDR2 FQNEAQ (reference sequence). The CDR3 DNA reads TGTGCCAGCAGCCCGGGACAGGATTACTCTGGGGCCAACGTCCTGACTTTC. Protein product: CASSPGQDYSGANVLTF.

In its sample, this clone was seen many times. V is TRBV3-1 and J is TRBJ1-3, with no clear D. The length of the CDR3 is 14 residues. The germline V gene encodes CDR1 LGHDT and CDR2 YNNKEL (reference sequence). Trimming cost V 2 bases and J 0 bases, with 5 bases left between them. The CDR3, as DNA: TGTGCCAGCAGCCAATGGGCCTCTGGAAACACCATATATTTT. Translated, it gives CASSQWASGNTIYF.

In this sample, this clone turned up once. The germline gene is not matched at one end of the junction; a read error may be the cause. J is TRBJ1-1 and V is TRBV3-1; 7 nucleotides line up with TRBD1. This CDR3 has 13 residues. CDR1 and CDR2 (germline): LGHDT, YNNKEL (reference sequence). Here the CDR3 DNA reads TGTGCCAGTAGCCATCCCCGAAGGGGGCCAGCTTTCTTT. It is translated as CASSHPRRGPAFF.

In its sample, this clone is medium-sized (0.01 to 0.1%). The CDR3 DNA reads TGCAGTGCTAGAGTTCTAGCGGGGCCCTACGAGCAGTACGTC. Residues: CSARVLAGPYEQYV. The chain recombines TRBV20-1 with TRBJ2-7, with TRBD2 matching over 9 bases. The V gene end was trimmed by 1 base and the J gene end by 2 bases; junction bases not matched to a gene: 3. This CDR3 comprises 14 residues. Germline assignment: CDR1 DFQATT and CDR2 SNEGSKA (reference sequence).

By sample share, this clone is medium-sized. The gene calls are TRBV10-3 and TRBJ2-3, with 11 bases identical to TRBD2. Trimming took 6 bases from V and 1 from J; bases not matched to a gene: 6. The CDR3 totals 16 residues. Germline loops: CDR1 ENHRY, CDR2 SYGVKD. The CDR3 protein is CAISLIAGGGTDTQYF. The CDR3, as DNA: TGTGCCATCAGCCTGATAGCGGGAGGGGGCACAGATACGCAGTATTTT.

This clone was seen many times. The chain couples TRBV3-1 to TRBJ1-3; D gene uncertain. Trimming stripped 4 bases from V and 2 bases from J, with 15 bases between. The germline V gene encodes CDR1 LGHDT and CDR2 YNNKEL (reference sequence). This CDR3 comprises 16 residues. The CDR3 protein is CASSPFYSRTGNTIYF. The CDR3 bases are TGTGCCAGCAGCCCTTTTTACTCCAGAACTGGAAACACCATATATTTT.

Comments on this clone: An end of the junction differs from the germline gene, which may be a read error. The genes are TRBV20-1 and TRBJ2-7, with D hard to call. This CDR3 contains 11 residues. Germline lookup yields CDR1 DFQATT and CDR2 SNEGSKA (reference sequence). The DNA of the CDR3 is TGCAGTGCTAGGCAGTCCTACGAGCGGTACTTC. Translating gives CSARQSYERYF.

Many counts were recorded for this clone. This sequence joins TRBV9 and TRBJ2-3; D is tentatively TRBD1 or TRBD2 (5 bases each). The germline V gene encodes CDR1 SGDLS and CDR2 YYNGEE. CDR3 length equals 15 residues. V gave up 4 bases and J gave up 2 bases, with 14 bases separating them. CDR3 loop: CASSPGDLHTDTQYF. The CDR3 nucleotides are TGTGCCAGCAGCCCTGGGGACCTCCACACAGATACGCAGTATTTT. The entire variable domain, with the rest obtained from reference TRBV9 and TRBJ2-3, is as follows: DSGVTQTPKHLITATGQRVTLRCSPRSGDLSVYWYQQSLDQGLQFLIQYYNGEERAKGNILERFSAQQFPDLHSELNLSSLELGDSALYFCASSPGDLHTDTQYFGPGTRLTVL.

In its sample, this clone was seen many times. The rearrangement joins TRBV2 to TRBJ2-5; D may be TRBD2 (5 bases). Trimming took off 2 bases at V and 7 bases at J, with 11 bases between the two ends. Germline V gene data show CDR1 as SNHLY and CDR2 as FYNNEI. This CDR3 comprises 13 residues. The CDR3 reads CASSESIEGTQYF. The CDR3, as DNA: TGTGCCAGCAGTGAAAGCATCGAGGGGACCCAGTACTTC.

This clone is deemed medium-sized. V and J are TRBV7-6 and TRBJ2-1, with TRBD2 identical over 7 bases. The CDR3 spans 14 residues. V was clipped by 2 bases and J by 6 bases; unmatched bases: 4. In germline, CDR1 is SGHVS, CDR2 FNYEAQ. The CDR3 loop is CASSLWEGGNEQFF. The CDR3 DNA reads TGTGCCAGCAGCTTATGGGAGGGAGGCAATGAGCAGTTCTTC.

This clone was detected a few times. CDR3 protein: CASSFTGETQYF. The CDR3 DNA sequence: TGTGCCAGCAGCTTCACGGGTGAGACCCAGTACTTC. This chain links TRBV13 with TRBJ2-5; D unclear. V shed 3 bases and J shed 5 bases, with 7 bases lying between them. The germline V gene has CDR1 PRHDT and CDR2 FYEKMQ (reference sequence). The length of the CDR3 is 12 residues.

This clone is labeled as medium-sized (0.01 to 0.1%). The chain uses TRBV7-8 and TRBJ1-2, with D unresolved. This CDR3 region has 15 residues. V lost 3 bases, J lost 6 bases, and 17 bases lay in between. CDR1 is SGHVS, CDR2 FQNEAQ, per germline. The CDR3 protein is CASSFRNSPVDGYTF. The DNA for the CDR3 is TGTGCCAGCAGCTTCCGGAACAGCCCCGTGGATGGCTACACCTTC. Variable domain in full (rest from reference TRBV7-8 and TRBJ1-2): GAGVSQSPRYKVAKRGQDVALRCDPISGHVSLFWYQQALGQGPEFLTYFQNEAQLDKSGLPSDRFFAERPEGSVSTLKIQRTQQEDSAVYLCASSFRNSPVDGYTFGSGTRLTVV.

This clone appeared a single time. The J gene is TRBJ1-2, the V gene TRBV20-1, with D hard to call. The CDR3 consists of 13 residues. Germline lookup yields CDR1 DFQATT and CDR2 SNEGSKA (reference sequence). The V and J ends lost 6 bases and 8 bases respectively, with 19 bases between them. CDR3 in DNA: TGCAGTGCCGAGCCCTGGGCCCTTGTCGGCTACACCTTC. Translated, it gives CSAEPWALVGYTF.

The J gene is TRBJ2-1, the V gene TRBV6-1; D gene ambiguous. Deletions cut 3 bases from V and 3 bases from J, with 12 bases between. CDR1 and CDR2 from the germline V gene are MNHNS and SASEGT. The CDR3 has 15 residues. The CDR3 reads CASSDVISRYNEQFF. The CDR3 nucleotides are TGTGCCAGCAGTGATGTGATATCCCGCTACAATGAGCAGTTCTTC.

The rearrangement links TRBV19 to TRBJ2-7; maybe TRBD2 (7 bases). Deletions cut 3 bases from V and 2 bases from J, with 14 bases between. The CDR3 contains 15 residues. From germline, CDR1 is LNHDA and CDR2 SQIVND (reference sequence). The CDR3 region has the DNA TGTGCCAGTAGTATTAGGGGGGGAATCGCCTACGAGCAGTACGTC. Translated, it gives CASSIRGGIAYEQYV.

This clone was seen more than once but under ten times. This chain links TRBV6-1 with TRBJ2-7, with no clear D. In germline, CDR1 is MNHNS, CDR2 SASEGT. The CDR3 consists of 11 residues. V dropped 11 bases and J dropped 6 bases, with 14 bases sitting between them. CDR3 residues: CAASFSPEQYF. In DNA form, the CDR3 reads TGTGCCGCCTCGTTCTCCCCCGAGCAGTACTTC.

This clone was counted between two and nine times. The chain has TRBV6-1 and TRBJ1-2, with TRBD1 matching over 8 bases. CDR1 MNHNS and CDR2 SASEGT come from the germline V gene. The CDR3 is 15 amino acids. V gave up 8 bases and J gave up 6 bases; unmatched junction bases: 14. In DNA form, the CDR3 reads TGTGCCAGCTGGGGACAGGCAAATATTGGGGATGGCTACACCTTC. It specifies CASWGQANIGDGYTF.